This T cell receptor beta chain is drawn from a study of technical replicates of blood from four donors. The CDR3 sequence is 13 residues long. The V gene's germline CDR1 is SEHNR and CDR2 FQNEAQ (reference sequence). V was clipped by 1 base and J by 1 base, with 4 bases between them. The method was immunoSEQ multiplex PCR; TCRdb's version includes in-frame clones alone and lacks a portion of them. The table lists tens of thousands of clones, around 94% of them singletons. Specimen: T cells isolated from PBMCs. The TCR sequence derives from a human donor in good health. The genes are TRBV7-9 and TRBJ2-5; D remains ambiguous. Written as DNA, the CDR3 is TGTGCCAGCAGCTTAGGCAGCCAAGAGACCCAGTACTTC. It translates to CASSLGSQETQYF. Combining the CDR3 with reference TRBV7-9 and TRBJ2-5 gives the whole variable domain DTGVSQNPRHKITKRGQNVTFRCDPISEHNRLYWYRQTLGQGPEFLTYFQNEAQLEKSRLLSDRFSAERPKGSFSTLEIQRTEQGDSAMYLCASSLGSQETQYFGPGTRLLVL.